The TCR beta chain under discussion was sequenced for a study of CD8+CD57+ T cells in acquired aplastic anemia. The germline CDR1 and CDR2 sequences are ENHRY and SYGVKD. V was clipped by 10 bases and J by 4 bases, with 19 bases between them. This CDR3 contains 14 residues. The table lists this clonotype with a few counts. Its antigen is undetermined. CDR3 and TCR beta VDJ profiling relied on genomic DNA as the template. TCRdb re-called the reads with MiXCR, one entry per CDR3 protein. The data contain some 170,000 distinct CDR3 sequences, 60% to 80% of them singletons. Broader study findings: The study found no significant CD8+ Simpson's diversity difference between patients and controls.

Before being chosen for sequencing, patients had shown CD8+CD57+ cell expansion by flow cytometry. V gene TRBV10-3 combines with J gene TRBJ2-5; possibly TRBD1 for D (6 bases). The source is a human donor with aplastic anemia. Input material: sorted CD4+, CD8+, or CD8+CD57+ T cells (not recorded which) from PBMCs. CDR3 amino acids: CATKQGFARETQYF. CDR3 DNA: TGTGCCACCAAACAGGGATTCGCTCGAGAGACCCAGTACTTC.